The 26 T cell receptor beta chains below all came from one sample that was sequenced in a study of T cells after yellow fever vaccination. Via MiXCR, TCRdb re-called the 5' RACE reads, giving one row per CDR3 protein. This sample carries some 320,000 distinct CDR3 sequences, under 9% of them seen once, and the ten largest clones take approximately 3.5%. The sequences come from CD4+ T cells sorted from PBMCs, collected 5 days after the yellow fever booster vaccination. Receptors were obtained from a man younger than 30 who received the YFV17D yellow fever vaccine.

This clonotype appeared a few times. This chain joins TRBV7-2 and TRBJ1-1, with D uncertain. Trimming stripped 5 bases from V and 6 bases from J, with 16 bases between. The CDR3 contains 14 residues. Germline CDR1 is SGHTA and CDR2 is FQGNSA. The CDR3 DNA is TGTGCCAGCAGCCCCCATGCCACCGACCCTGAAGCTTTCTTT. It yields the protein CASSPHATDPEAFF.

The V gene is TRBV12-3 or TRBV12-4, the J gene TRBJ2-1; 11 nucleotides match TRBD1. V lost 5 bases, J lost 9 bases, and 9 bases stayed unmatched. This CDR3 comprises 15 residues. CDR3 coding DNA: TGTGCCAGCAGTACCGGGACAGGGGGTAGGGTTGAGCAGTTCTTC. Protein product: CASSTGTGGRVEQFF.

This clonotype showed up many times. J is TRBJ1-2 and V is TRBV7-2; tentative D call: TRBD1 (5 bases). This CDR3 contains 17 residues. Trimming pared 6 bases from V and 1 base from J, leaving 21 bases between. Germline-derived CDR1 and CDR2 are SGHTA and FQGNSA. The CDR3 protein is CASSREGSLDSNYGYTF. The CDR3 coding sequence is TGTGCCAGCAGTAGAGAGGGGAGCCTAGACAGTAACTATGGCTACACCTTC.

Written as DNA, the CDR3 is TGTGCCAGCAGTTACTCGAAGGGGACTAGCGGCGATGAGCAGTTCTTC. The encoded protein is CASSYSKGTSGDEQFF. The V gene is TRBV6-5, the J gene TRBJ2-1, with 11 nucleotides matching TRBD2. With V trimmed by 0 bases and J by 8 bases, 6 bases remained unmatched. The CDR3 has 16 residues. CDR1 and CDR2 from the germline V gene are MNHEY and SVGAGI.

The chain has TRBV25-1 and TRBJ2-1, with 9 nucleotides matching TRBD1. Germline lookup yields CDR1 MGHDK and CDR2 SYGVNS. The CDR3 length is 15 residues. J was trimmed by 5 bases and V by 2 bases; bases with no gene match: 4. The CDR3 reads CASSEPGTGNNEQFF. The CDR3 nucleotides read TGTGCCAGCAGTGAACCCGGGACAGGGAACAATGAGCAGTTCTTC. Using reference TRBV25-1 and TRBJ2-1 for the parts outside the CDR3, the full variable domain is EADIYQTPRYLVIGTGKKITLECSQTMGHDKMYWYQQDPGMELHLIHYSYGVNSTEKGDLSSESTVSRIRTEHFPLTLESARPSHTSQYLCASSEPGTGNNEQFFGPGTRLTVL.

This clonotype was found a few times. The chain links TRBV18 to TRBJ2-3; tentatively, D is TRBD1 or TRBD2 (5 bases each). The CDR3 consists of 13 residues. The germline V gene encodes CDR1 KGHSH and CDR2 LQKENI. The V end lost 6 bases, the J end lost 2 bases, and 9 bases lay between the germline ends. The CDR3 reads CASSGRDTDTQYF. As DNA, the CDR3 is TGTGCCAGCTCGGGACGGGACACAGATACGCAGTATTTT. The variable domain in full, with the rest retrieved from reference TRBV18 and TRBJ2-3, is NAGVMQNPRHLVRRRGQEARLRCSPMKGHSHVYWYRQLPEEGLKFMVYLQKENIIDESGMPKERFSAEFPKEGPSILRIQQVVRGDSAAYFCASSGRDTDTQYFGPGTRLTVL.

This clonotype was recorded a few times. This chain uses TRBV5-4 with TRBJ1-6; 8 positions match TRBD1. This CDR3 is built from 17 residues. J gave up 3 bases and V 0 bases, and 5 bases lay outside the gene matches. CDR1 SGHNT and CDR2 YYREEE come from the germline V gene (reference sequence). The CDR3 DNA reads TGTGCCAGCAGCTTGGGGGGGACAGGACGCTATAATTCACCCCTCCACTTT. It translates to CASSLGGTGRYNSPLHF.

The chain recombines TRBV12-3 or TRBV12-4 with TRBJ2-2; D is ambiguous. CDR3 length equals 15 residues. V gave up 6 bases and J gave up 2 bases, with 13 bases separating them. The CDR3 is CASSGWALNTGELFF. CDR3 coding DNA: TGTGCCAGCAGCGGCTGGGCCTTAAACACCGGGGAGCTGTTTTTT.

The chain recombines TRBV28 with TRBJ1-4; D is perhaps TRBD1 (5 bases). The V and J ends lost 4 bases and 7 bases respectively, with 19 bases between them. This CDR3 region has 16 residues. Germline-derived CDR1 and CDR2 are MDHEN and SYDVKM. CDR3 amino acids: CASSSRQGLIPEKLFF. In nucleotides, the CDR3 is TGTGCCAGCAGTTCACGCCAGGGACTGATACCTGAAAAACTGTTTTTT.

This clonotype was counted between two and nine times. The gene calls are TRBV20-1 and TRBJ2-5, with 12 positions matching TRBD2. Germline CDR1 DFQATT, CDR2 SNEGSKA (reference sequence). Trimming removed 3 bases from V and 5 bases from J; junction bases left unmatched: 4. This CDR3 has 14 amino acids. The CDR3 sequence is CSARPSGGVETQYF. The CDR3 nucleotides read TGCAGTGCTAGGCCTAGCGGGGGGGTGGAGACCCAGTACTTC.

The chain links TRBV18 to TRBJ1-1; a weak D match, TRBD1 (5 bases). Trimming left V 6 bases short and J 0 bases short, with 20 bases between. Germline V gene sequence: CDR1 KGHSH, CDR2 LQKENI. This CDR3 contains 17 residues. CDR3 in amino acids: CASSPTGGIVMNTEAFF. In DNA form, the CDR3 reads TGTGCCAGCTCCCCTACGGGGGGTATCGTCATGAACACTGAAGCTTTCTTT.

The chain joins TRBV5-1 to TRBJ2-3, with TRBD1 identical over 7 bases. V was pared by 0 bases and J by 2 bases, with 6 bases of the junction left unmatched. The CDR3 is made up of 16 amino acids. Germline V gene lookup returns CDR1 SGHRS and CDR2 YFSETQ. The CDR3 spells CASSLGTGVVTDTQYF. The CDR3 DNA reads TGCGCCAGCAGCTTGGGTACAGGGGTGGTCACAGATACGCAGTATTTT.

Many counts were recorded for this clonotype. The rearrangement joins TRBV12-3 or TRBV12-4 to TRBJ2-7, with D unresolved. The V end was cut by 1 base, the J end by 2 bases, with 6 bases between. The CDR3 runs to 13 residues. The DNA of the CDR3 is TGTGCCAGCAGTTTAGGCCGAACCTACGAGCAGTACTTC. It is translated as CASSLGRTYEQYF.

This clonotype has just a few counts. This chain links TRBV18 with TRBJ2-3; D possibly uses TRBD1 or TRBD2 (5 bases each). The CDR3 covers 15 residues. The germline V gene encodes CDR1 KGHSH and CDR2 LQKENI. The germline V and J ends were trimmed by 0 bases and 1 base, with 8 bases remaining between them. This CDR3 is CASSPPTAGTDTQYF. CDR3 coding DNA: TGTGCCAGCTCACCACCGACAGCGGGCACAGATACGCAGTATTTT.

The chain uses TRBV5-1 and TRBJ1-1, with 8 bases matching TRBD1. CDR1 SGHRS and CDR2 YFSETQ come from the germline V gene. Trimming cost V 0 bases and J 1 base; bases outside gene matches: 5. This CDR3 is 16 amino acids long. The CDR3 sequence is CASSLAGTGGNTEAFF. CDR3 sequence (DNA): TGCGCCAGCAGCTTGGCCGGGACAGGAGGGAACACTGAAGCTTTCTTT.

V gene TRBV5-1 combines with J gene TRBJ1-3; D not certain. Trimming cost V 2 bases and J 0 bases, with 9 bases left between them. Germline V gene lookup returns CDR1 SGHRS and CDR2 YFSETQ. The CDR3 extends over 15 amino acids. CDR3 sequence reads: CASSLGWLSGNTIYF. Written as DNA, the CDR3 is TGCGCCAGCAGCTTAGGTTGGCTCTCTGGAAACACCATATATTTT.

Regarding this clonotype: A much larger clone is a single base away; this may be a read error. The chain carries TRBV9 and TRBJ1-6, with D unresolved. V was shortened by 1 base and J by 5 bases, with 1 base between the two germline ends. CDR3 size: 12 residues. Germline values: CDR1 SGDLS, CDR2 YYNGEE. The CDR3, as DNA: TGTGCCAGCAGCGTAAATAATTCACCCCTCCACTTT. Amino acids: CASSVNNSPLHF. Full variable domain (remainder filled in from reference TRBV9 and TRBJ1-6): DSGVTQTPKHLITATGQRVTLRCSPRSGDLSVYWYQQSLDQGLQFLIQYYNGEERAKGNILERFSAQQFPDLHSELNLSSLELGDSALYFCASSVNNSPLHFGNGTRLTVT.

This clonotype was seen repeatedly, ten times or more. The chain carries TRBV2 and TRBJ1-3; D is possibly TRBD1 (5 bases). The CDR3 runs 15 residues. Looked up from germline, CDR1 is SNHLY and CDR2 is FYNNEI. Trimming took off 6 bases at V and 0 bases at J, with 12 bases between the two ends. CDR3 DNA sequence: TGTGCCAGCAGGCGCCGACAGTTCTCTGGAAACACCATATATTTT. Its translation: CASRRRQFSGNTIYF.

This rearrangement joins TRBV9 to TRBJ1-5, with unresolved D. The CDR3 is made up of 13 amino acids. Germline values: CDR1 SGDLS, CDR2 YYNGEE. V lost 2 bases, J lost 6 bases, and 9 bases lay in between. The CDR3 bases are TGTGCCAGCAGCGTTTCATATGGTCAGCCCCAGCATTTT. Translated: CASSVSYGQPQHF.

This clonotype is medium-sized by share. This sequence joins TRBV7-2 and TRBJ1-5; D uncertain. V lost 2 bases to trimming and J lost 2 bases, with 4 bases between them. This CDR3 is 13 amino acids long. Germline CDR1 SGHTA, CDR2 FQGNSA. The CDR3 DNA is TGTGCCAGCAGCTTATCCGGCAATCAGCCCCAGCATTTT. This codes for CASSLSGNQPQHF.

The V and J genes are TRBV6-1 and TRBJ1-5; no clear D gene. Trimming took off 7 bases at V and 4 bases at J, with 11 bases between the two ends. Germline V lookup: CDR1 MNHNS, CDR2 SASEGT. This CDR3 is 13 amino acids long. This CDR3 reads CASKGRPNQPQHF. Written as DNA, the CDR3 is TGTGCCAGCAAGGGTCGACCTAATCAGCCCCAGCATTTT.

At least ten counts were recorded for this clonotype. This CDR3 is CASSLSVGTGMAGNQPQHF. CDR3 coding DNA: TGTGCCAGCAGCTTGAGTGTTGGGACAGGAATGGCGGGCAATCAGCCCCAGCATTTT. The chain joins TRBV7-8 to TRBJ1-5; 8 bases are shared with TRBD1. With V trimmed by 3 bases and J by 2 bases, 15 bases remained unmatched. CDR3 length: 19 amino acids. Germline CDR1 reads SGHVS; CDR2 reads FQNEAQ.

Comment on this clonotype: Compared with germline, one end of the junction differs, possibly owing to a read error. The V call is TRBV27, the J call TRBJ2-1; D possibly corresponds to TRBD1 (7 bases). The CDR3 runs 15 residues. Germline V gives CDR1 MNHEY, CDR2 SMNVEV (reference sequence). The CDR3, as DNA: TGTGCCAGCAGTCCTACGGCAGGCAGGGGGGAACGCTCGGTCTTC. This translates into CASSPTAGRGERSVF.

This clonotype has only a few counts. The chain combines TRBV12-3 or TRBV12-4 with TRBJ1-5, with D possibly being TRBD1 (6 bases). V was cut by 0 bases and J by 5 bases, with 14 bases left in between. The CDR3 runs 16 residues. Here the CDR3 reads CASSLARGQLHQPQHF. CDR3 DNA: TGTGCCAGCAGTTTAGCGCGGGGGCAGCTACATCAGCCCCAGCATTTT.

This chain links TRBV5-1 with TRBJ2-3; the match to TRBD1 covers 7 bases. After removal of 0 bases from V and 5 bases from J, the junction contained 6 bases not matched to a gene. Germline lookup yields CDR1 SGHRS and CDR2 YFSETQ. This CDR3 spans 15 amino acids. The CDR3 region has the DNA TGCGCCAGCAGCTTGGGGGACAGTCTGGGAGATACGCAGTATTTT. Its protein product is CASSLGDSLGDTQYF.

The DNA of the CDR3 is TGTGCCACCAGCAGACACCTAGGGGGAGCCGCAGATACGCAGTATTTT. Protein: CATSRHLGGAADTQYF. This chain links TRBV15 with TRBJ2-3, with D possibly TRBD1 on 6 matching bases. Germline V CDR1 and CDR2: LNHNV, YYDKDF (reference sequence). The CDR3 consists of 16 residues. Trimming took off 2 bases at V and 4 bases at J, with 16 bases between the two ends.